Many counts were recorded for the clone carrying this TCR beta chain. Its specificity is not known. The data were taken from a study of T-cell reconstitution after alpha-beta-depleted transplantation in children. CDR3 size: 14 residues. CDR1 is SNHLY and CDR2 is FYNNEI in the germline V gene. V lost 1 base and J 2 bases, leaving 9 bases between the germline ends. Unique molecular identifiers tagged the TCRbeta library. TCRdb called the PCR reads again in MiXCR, with one record for every CDR3 protein. The sample lists approximately 230,000 distinct CDR3 sequences, under 30% occurring once. Study outcomes and limitations: There were reportedly several hundred expanded graft clones from which alpha-beta T cells came about two months after transplant. Surviving recipient T cells and intrathymic progenitors accounted for some patients' high TCRbeta diversity at day 60.

This chain joins TRBV2 and TRBJ2-7; D is undetermined. Here the sequenced sample was PBMCs, taken before TCRalphabeta/CD19-depleted stem cell transplant. The clonotype originates from a girl aged 2-15 years with Fanconi anemia, due to receive a stem cell transplant. The CDR3 bases are TGTGCCAGCAGTGAAGACAGCTTCGCCTACGAGCAGTACTTC. Amino acids: CASSEDSFAYEQYF.